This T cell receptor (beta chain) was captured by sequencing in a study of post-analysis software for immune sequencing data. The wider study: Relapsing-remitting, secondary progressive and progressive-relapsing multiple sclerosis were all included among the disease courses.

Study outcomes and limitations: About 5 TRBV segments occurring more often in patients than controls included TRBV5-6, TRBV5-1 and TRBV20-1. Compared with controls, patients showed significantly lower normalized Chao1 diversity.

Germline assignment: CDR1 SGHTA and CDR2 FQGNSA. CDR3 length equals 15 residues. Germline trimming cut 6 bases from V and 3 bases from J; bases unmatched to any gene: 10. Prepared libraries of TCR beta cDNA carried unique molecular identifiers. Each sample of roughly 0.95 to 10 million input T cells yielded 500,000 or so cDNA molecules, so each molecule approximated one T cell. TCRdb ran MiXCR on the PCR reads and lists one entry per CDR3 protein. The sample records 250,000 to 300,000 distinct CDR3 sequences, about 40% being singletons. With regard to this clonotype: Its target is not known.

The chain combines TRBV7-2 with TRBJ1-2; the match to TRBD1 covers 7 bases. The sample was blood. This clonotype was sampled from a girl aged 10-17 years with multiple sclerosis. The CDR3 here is CASSSTTGTDYGYTF. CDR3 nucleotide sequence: TGTGCCAGCAGTTCTACTACCGGGACAGACTATGGCTACACCTTC.